This T cell receptor beta chain stems from a study of Ad26.COV2.S vaccination and SARS-CoV-2 variants listed by TCRdb under 2021. For the study in its entirety: Donors in the vaccine arm were drawn from COV1001, a multicentre, randomized, double-blind, placebo-controlled phase I-IIa trial testing Ad26.COV2.S in healthy adults. The TCR-sequenced set comprised around 30 samples: approximately 19 Ad26.COV2.S vaccine recipients, 5 placebo recipients and 8 SARS-CoV-2 convalescent individuals. Investigators remained blinded to trial group allocation during experiments and outcome assessment. Trial participants were randomized into five groups of five, in which low-dose or high-dose Ad26.COV2.S was given once or twice, or placebo was given on both occasions. Ad26.COV2.S was administered intramuscularly at 5 x 10^10 or 1 x 10^11 viral particles, either as a single shot or as two shots given 56 days apart. The specificity and breadth of SARS-CoV-2-reactive T cell receptors after Ad26.COV2.S vaccination were assessed by TCRbeta repertoire sequencing. Overall results and qualifications from the work: Ad26.COV2.S recipients had higher spike-specific TCR breadth than placebo recipients (P = 0.0014). The study was not powered to compare responses between vaccine doses or regimens. Substantial breadth of spike-specific CD8+ and CD4+ T cell responses was reported after vaccination. Vaccine and placebo recipients had similar non-spike TCR breadth, a finding consistent with the vaccine containing only spike. The authors noted that total T cell responses may have been underestimated by the TCR breadth and depth analyses.

V is reduced by 2 bases and J by 5 bases, leaving a spacing of 7 bases between them. According to the germline V gene, CDR1 reads MDHEN and CDR2 reads SYDVKM. The CDR3 contains 12 residues, cysteine and phenylalanine counted. Only the CDR3 portion is preserved as DNA: 36 bases, with reading frame beginning at the first base. This clone showed up just once. Its cognate antigen has yet to be identified. No clone much larger than this one lies a single base away; base qualities are absent. TCRbeta CDR3 regions were sequenced with the immunoSEQ Assay. After extraction, genomic DNA underwent amplification by bias-controlled multiplex PCR, followed by high-throughput sequencing. Under the source paper's analysis protocol: To quantify the absolute abundance of every unique TCRbeta CDR3 region, sequences were collapsed and filtered. Usable DNA was measured by amplifying reference genes present in all nucleated cells, and TCRbeta template counts were normalized to that usable DNA to estimate T cell fraction. Repertoire TCRs were annotated as SARS-CoV-2-specific by exact matching of V gene, CDR3 amino acid sequence and J gene to a known reactive TCR set. The reference SARS-CoV-2 TCR set was derived from MIRA and filtered for enrichment in COVID-19-positive ImmuneCODE repertoires, a step that removed public or cross-reactive TCRs. Based on the MIRA antigens, annotated TCRs were further analysed at the level of specific ORF or position within ORF. Breadth was defined as annotated unique rearrangements over total unique productive rearrangements; depth was the summed frequency of those rearrangements. Two-sided Wilcoxon rank-sum tests were used to compare TCR breadth between groups. Drawn from immuneACCESS, this table holds only the in-frame rearrangements with V and J called that TCRdb kept. Clones are partly lost; checked studies trace under half to an unresolved V gene and leave the rest unexplained. V and J calls and clone size are given by that table; D and trimming were obtained from the DNA. This sample is represented by about 350,000 clones; about 88% of them were singletons. The top ten constitute roughly 6% of the sample.

In the paper's terms, the treatment or condition label means: some 20 received Ad26.COV2.S at low or high dose, single or two shots; about 5 received placebo; per-sample allocation not given. For vaccine and placebo recipients, the sequenced repertoires came from samples collected on day 63 after the first injection. Cohort 1b enrolled about 25 adults aged 18-55 years at a single site in Boston, USA, between 29 July and 7 August 2020. Ad26.COV2.S was a replication-incompetent adenovirus type 26 vector that expressed a prefusion-stabilized SARS-CoV-2 spike protein derived from the original Wuhan strain.

The receptor comes from a person aged 18-65 years who received the Ad26.COV2.S COVID-19 vaccine or a placebo. This receptor chain uses TRBV28 and TRBJ2-7; TRBD2 could be the D gene, as 6 bases match. Sequencing was performed on peripheral blood, taken in a trial of Ad26.COV2.S vaccine versus placebo. The DNA is as follows: TGTGCCAGCAGTTTAGGAGGGAACGAGCAGTACTTC. Translated, this is CASSLGGNEQYF.